These 8 T cell receptor beta chains were all obtained from the same sample, sequenced in a study of T cells in women clearing cervical HPV infection (dated by TCRdb to 2017 to 2018). Library preparation used the immunoSEQ multiplex PCR assay. TCRdb carries this immuneACCESS record with in-frame sequences only. Its versions omit some clonotypes, under half of them owing to an unresolved V gene in the studies checked, with the rest unexplained. This sample's listing comprises about 32,000 clones. The top ten clones comprise 5.5% to 8.5% of the sample. What was sequenced was blood buffy coat. The source of these receptors is a woman aged 18 to 75 with a cervical HPV16 infection that either progressed to CIN3+ or cleared (not recorded which).

About this clone: One end of the junction does not line up with germline, which may come from a read error. Read coverage stops 3 residues before the CDR3 terminus; the germline J gene supplies the remainder. V gene TRBV29-1 combines with J gene TRBJ1-1; TRBD1 matches 9 bases. In germline, CDR1 is SQVTM, CDR2 ANQGSEA. The CDR3 has 12 residues. The CDR3 DNA, read in part, is TGCAGCGTAGGGACAGGGAACGCTGAA. Its protein product is CSVGTGNAE. The complete CDR3 sequence is CSVGTGNAEAFF.

Concerning this clone itself: The CDR3 extends 3 residues past the end of the read, so its final part is completed from the germline J gene. The chain carries TRBV6-1 and TRBJ1-1; D is possibly TRBD1 (6 bases). Germline lookup yields CDR1 MNHNS and CDR2 SASEGT. The CDR3 length is 14 residues. The V end lost 4 bases, the J end lost 1 base, and 10 bases lay between the germline ends. The CDR3 region is CASSADRTNTEAFF. Incomplete CDR3 DNA: TGTGCCAGCAGTGCCGACAGGACGAACACTGAA.

Of note for this clone: The read ends 3 residues early relative to the CDR3; the germline J gene fills the gap. The chain combines TRBV30 with TRBJ1-2; 8 bases agree with TRBD1. The CDR3 contains 13 residues. CDR1 is GTSNPN and CDR2 is SVGIG in the germline V gene (reference sequence). The ends lost 8 bases at V and 3 bases at J; junction bases unmatched: 8. The CDR3 is CARRQGLDYGYTF. Incomplete CDR3 DNA: TGTGCCAGAAGACAGGGGCTGGACTATGGC. Full variable domain (missing parts from reference TRBV30 and TRBJ1-2): SQTIHQWPATLVQPVGSPLSLECTVEGTSNPNLYWYRQAAGRGLQLLFYSVGIGQISSEVPQNLSASRPQDRQFILSSKKLLLSDSGFYLCARRQGLDYGYTFGSGTRLTVV.

The CDR3 DNA, read in part, is TGTGCCAGCAGCTCGGGTACCGGGACAGGGGCCTCACCC. Protein sequence: CASSSGTGTGASP. The CDR3 as a whole reads CASSSGTGTGASPLHF. The chain links TRBV5-4 to TRBJ1-6; 10 bases map to TRBD1. The read stops 3 residues short of the end of the CDR3; the missing end is completed from the germline J gene. From germline, CDR1 is SGHNT and CDR2 YYREEE (reference sequence). The length of the CDR3 is 16 residues. The ends lost 3 bases at V and 10 bases at J; junction bases unmatched: 10.

A note on this clone: The read ends 3 residues early relative to the CDR3; the germline J gene fills the gap. The chain recombines TRBV2 with TRBJ1-3; D is uncertain. This CDR3 region has 15 residues. Trimming shortened V by 3 bases and J by 4 bases, and 13 bases separated the two germline ends. Germline V lookup: CDR1 SNHLY, CDR2 FYNNEI. This CDR3 reads CASSDARGSGNTIYF. The sequenced CDR3 bases are TGTGCCAGCAGTGACGCCCGGGGATCCGGAAACACC.

Notes on this clone: Coverage ceases 3 residues before the CDR3 finishes, and the germline J gene fills in the end. The genes are TRBV9 and TRBJ2-3; possibly TRBD1 for D (5 bases). Germline CDR1 SGDLS, CDR2 YYNGEE. This CDR3 comprises 15 residues. V lost 0 bases, J lost 2 bases, and 10 bases lay in between. The covered CDR3 bases are TGTGCCAGCAGCGTAGGACAGATAGACACAGATACG. This gives the protein CASSVGQIDTDT. The CDR3 as a whole reads CASSVGQIDTDTQYF.

A note on this clone: With the read ending 3 residues before the CDR3 end, the germline J gene is used to fill in that end. The chain combines TRBV18 with TRBJ1-1; D call uncertain. The CDR3 is 13 residues long. Germline V gene lookup returns CDR1 KGHSH and CDR2 LQKENI. Trimming took off 0 bases at V and 1 base at J, with 3 bases between the two ends. The CDR3 loop is CASSPPANTEAFF. The part of the CDR3 DNA that was read is TGTGCCAGCTCACCACCGGCGAACACTGAA.

As concerns this clone: The read ends 3 residues early relative to the CDR3; the germline J gene fills the gap. The genes are TRBV5-1 and TRBJ2-2, with 7 bases fitting TRBD1. This CDR3 has 15 residues. J was trimmed by 3 bases and V by 4 bases; bases with no gene match: 6. Germline V gives CDR1 SGHRS, CDR2 YFSETQ. The CDR3 is CASSLDRPDTGELFF. Partial CDR3 DNA: TGCGCCAGCAGCCTGGACAGGCCGGACACCGGGGAG.